This is a list of T cell receptor beta chains from one sample in a study of OX40 agonist ivuxolimab in advanced cancers. The protocol was immunoSEQ multiplex PCR, while the TCRdb copy is restricted to in-frame clones and leaves out a portion. The repertoire holds 35,000 to 40,000 clones, roughly 82% seen once, with roughly 1.8% in the top ten. This specimen was CD4+ or CD8+ T cells sorted from blood, taken in a trial of the OX40 agonist ivuxolimab. The receptors derive from an adult with an advanced solid tumor such as melanoma, head and neck, liver or kidney cancer. Both conserved end residues are part of each CDR3. The order of the fields is D gene, V gene, clone size, J gene, CDR3 DNA, CDR3 protein. D genes are given only for firm matches. A clone size is listed for some rows: how often the clone was seen (once, few, many), or a class if it is expanded.

D gene: NA; V gene: TRBV19; clone size: NA; J gene: TRBJ1-5; CDR3 DNA: TGTGCCAGTAGTATAAACGCCAATCAGCCCCAGCATTTT; CDR3 protein: CASSINANQPQHF
D gene: TRBD2; V gene: TRBV7-2; clone size: NA; J gene: TRBJ2-3; CDR3 DNA: TGTGCCAGCAGCTCCCAGCGGGGGTTAGCAGATACGCAGTATTTT; CDR3 protein: CASSSQRGLADTQYF
D gene: NA; V gene: TRBV5-1; clone size: few; J gene: TRBJ1-1; CDR3 DNA: TGCGCCAGCAGCCTGGGGCCACAGGGGAACACTGAAGCTTTCTTT; CDR3 protein: CASSLGPQGNTEAFF
D gene: TRBD1; V gene: TRBV4-3; clone size: NA; J gene: TRBJ2-7; CDR3 DNA: TGCGCCAGCAGCCACAAACAGGGGGCGCCGGGGGAGCAGTACTTC; CDR3 protein: CASSHKQGAPGEQYF
D gene: NA; V gene: TRBV7-3; clone size: NA; J gene: TRBJ2-1; CDR3 DNA: TGTGCCAGCAGCTTAACTCAATCAGGGGTGGATGAGCAGTTCTTC; CDR3 protein: CASSLTQSGVDEQFF
D gene: NA; V gene: TRBV2; clone size: NA; J gene: TRBJ1-3; CDR3 DNA: TGTGCCAGCAGTAAGGGACGGAACTCTGGAAACACCATATATTTT; CDR3 protein: CASSKGRNSGNTIYF
D gene: TRBD1; V gene: TRBV30; clone size: once; J gene: TRBJ1-2; CDR3 DNA: TGTACCTCCAGGGGGCTGATCGGGTATGGCTACACCTTC; CDR3 protein: CTSRGLIGYGYTF
D gene: NA; V gene: TRBV6-5; clone size: few; J gene: TRBJ2-3; CDR3 DNA: TGTGCCAGCAGAAAAGGACAGACCGGCACAGATACGCAGTATTTT; CDR3 protein: CASRKGQTGTDTQYF
D gene: NA; V gene: TRBV9; clone size: NA; J gene: TRBJ2-2; CDR3 DNA: TGTGCCAGCAGCCTTTGGGGGGGCTACACCGGGGAGCTGTTTTTT; CDR3 protein: CASSLWGGYTGELFF
D gene: NA; V gene: TRBV20-1; clone size: NA; J gene: TRBJ1-3; CDR3 DNA: TGCAGTGCTACCAGGGGAAACACCATATATTTT; CDR3 protein: CSATRGNTIYF
D gene: NA; V gene: TRBV14; clone size: NA; J gene: TRBJ1-4; CDR3 DNA: TGTGCCAGCAGCCATGACAGAACTAATGAAAAACTGTTTTTT; CDR3 protein: CASSHDRTNEKLFF
D gene: TRBD1; V gene: TRBV4-3; clone size: NA; J gene: TRBJ1-3; CDR3 DNA: TGCGCCAGCAGCCACGTGGACAGGGATGTTGGAAACACCATATATTTT; CDR3 protein: CASSHVDRDVGNTIYF
D gene: NA; V gene: TRBV29-1; clone size: few; J gene: TRBJ1-1; CDR3 DNA: TGCAGCGTGGGATTACAGGGAGGCACTGAAGCTTTCTTT; CDR3 protein: CSVGLQGGTEAFF
D gene: NA; V gene: TRBV7-9; clone size: once; J gene: TRBJ1-2; CDR3 DNA: TGTGCCAGCAGCCGGGACAACAATGGCTACACCTTC; CDR3 protein: CASSRDNNGYTF
D gene: TRBD1; V gene: TRBV25-1; clone size: NA; J gene: TRBJ2-7; CDR3 DNA: TGTGCCAGCAGTGAAGGGACAGGCGAGCAGTACTTC; CDR3 protein: CASSEGTGEQYF
D gene: TRBD2; V gene: TRBV6-6; clone size: NA; J gene: TRBJ2-3; CDR3 DNA: TGTGCCAGCAGTCTGCAGCGGGGGAAGGGCGCAGATACGCAGTATTTT; CDR3 protein: CASSLQRGKGADTQYF
D gene: NA; V gene: TRBV28; clone size: NA; J gene: TRBJ2-7; CDR3 DNA: TGTGCCAGCAGGATGACCGGGACTCCAACCTACGAGCAGTACTTC; CDR3 protein: CASRMTGTPTYEQYF
D gene: NA; V gene: TRBV11-1; clone size: few; J gene: TRBJ1-2; CDR3 DNA: TGTGCCAGCAGCTTGGAGGGAAACTATGGCTACACCTTC; CDR3 protein: CASSLEGNYGYTF
D gene: TRBD1; V gene: TRBV5-5; clone size: NA; J gene: TRBJ2-2; CDR3 DNA: TGTGCCAGCAGCTCCCCCGGGACAGGGGGCACCGGGGAGCTGTTTTTT; CDR3 protein: CASSSPGTGGTGELFF
D gene: TRBD1; V gene: TRBV11-2; clone size: NA; J gene: TRBJ2-7; CDR3 DNA: TGTGCCAGCAGTTCATACAGGGGGCGAGCCTACGAGCAGTACTTC; CDR3 protein: CASSSYRGRAYEQYF
D gene: TRBD1; V gene: TRBV7-2; clone size: NA; J gene: TRBJ1-1; CDR3 DNA: TGTGCCAGCAGCTTACCCCGGGACAGCTGGGGAACTGAAGCTTTCTTT; CDR3 protein: CASSLPRDSWGTEAFF
D gene: NA; V gene: TRBV7-2; clone size: NA; J gene: TRBJ1-1; CDR3 DNA: TGTGCCAGCAGCTCCCTCCCTCCCCCGAACACTGAAGCTTTCTTT; CDR3 protein: CASSSLPPPNTEAFF
D gene: TRBD1; V gene: TRBV9; clone size: NA; J gene: TRBJ2-5; CDR3 DNA: TGTGCCAGCAGCGTAGTGGGAGGACAGGGGGAGACCCAGTACTTC; CDR3 protein: CASSVVGGQGETQYF
D gene: TRBD1; V gene: TRBV29-1; clone size: once; J gene: TRBJ1-2; CDR3 DNA: TGCAGCGTCGCTGGACAGGGGGTTTTTGGCTACACCTTC; CDR3 protein: CSVAGQGVFGYTF
D gene: NA; V gene: TRBV11-1; clone size: NA; J gene: TRBJ1-5; CDR3 DNA: TGTGCCAGCAGCCTCAACACAAATCAGCCCCAGCATTTT; CDR3 protein: CASSLNTNQPQHF
D gene: TRBD1; V gene: TRBV19; clone size: NA; J gene: TRBJ1-5; CDR3 DNA: TGTGCCAGTAGTTCCACCCGCGGGACAGGGAATCAGCCCCAGCATTTT; CDR3 protein: CASSSTRGTGNQPQHF
D gene: NA; V gene: TRBV5-1; clone size: NA; J gene: TRBJ2-1; CDR3 DNA: TGCGCCAGCAGCTTTCGACCGGACTCCTACAATGAGCAGTTCTTC; CDR3 protein: CASSFRPDSYNEQFF
D gene: NA; V gene: TRBV30; clone size: NA; J gene: TRBJ2-7; CDR3 DNA: TGTGCCTGGAGTGTACGGCGCGTCTGGAGCTCCTACGAGCAGTACTTC; CDR3 protein: CAWSVRRVWSSYEQYF